These 8 T cell receptor beta chains were all obtained from the same sample, sequenced in a study of blood T cell repertoires in COVID-19 (dated by TCRdb to 2019 to 2021). Library construction relied on the immunoSEQ multiplex PCR assay. The source is immuneACCESS, and TCRdb retained only in-frame sequences with V and J called. Part of the clones is not carried over; for the studies checked, unresolved V genes explain less than half of this, and the remainder is unexplained. This sample is represented by roughly 400,000 clones; roughly nine tenths of them were singletons. Just over 0.85% of the sample belongs to the ten largest clones. The sequenced sample consisted of PBMCs or T cells enriched from blood (not recorded which). Source of these receptors: a woman aged 40-49 years who had been exposed to COVID-19.

In its sample, this clone was seen a few times. The chain is built from TRBV12-5 and TRBJ1-6, with 9 bases fitting TRBD1. Per the germline V gene, CDR1 is LGHNT and CDR2 is FRNRAP. Trimming removed 4 bases from V and 8 bases from J; junction bases left unmatched: 9. There are 16 residues in the CDR3. The CDR3 bases are TGTGCTAGTGGTTCGATCCTAGGGACAGGGCATTCACCCCTCCACTTT. It encodes CASGSILGTGHSPLHF.

The chain recombines TRBV30 with TRBJ1-5, with no clear D. The CDR3 has 13 amino acids. Germline values: CDR1 GTSNPN, CDR2 SVGIG (reference sequence). The ends were cut back, 0 bases at V and 0 bases at J, with 3 bases in the middle. DNA for the CDR3: TGTGCCTGGAGTGTCGGTAGCAATCAGCCCCAGCATTTT. Its translation is CAWSVGSNQPQHF.

V is TRBV18 and J is TRBJ1-2; D unclear. This CDR3 contains 15 residues. The V end lost 1 base, the J end lost 7 bases, and 16 bases lay between the germline ends. From germline, CDR1 is KGHSH and CDR2 LQKENI. CDR3 nucleotide sequence: TGTGCCAGCTCACCACAAGCGCCCACCCCCGGTGGCTACACCTTC. Translated: CASSPQAPTPGGYTF.

The genes are TRBV25-1 and TRBJ1-1; D is unclear. CDR3 length: 14 amino acids. CDR1 MGHDK and CDR2 SYGVNS come from the germline V gene. V lost 6 bases and J 3 bases, leaving 14 bases between the germline ends. CDR3 loop: CASRQPGGDTEAFF. As DNA, the CDR3 is TGTGCCAGCAGGCAACCGGGAGGAGACACTGAAGCTTTCTTT.

This clone was observed once. The V gene is TRBV5-1, the J gene TRBJ1-1; possible D gene TRBD1, 5 bases. The length of the CDR3 is 15 residues. Germline CDR1 reads SGHRS; CDR2 reads YFSETQ. V lost 5 bases and J lost 0, with 14 bases in between. CDR3 loop: CASSPWAGLNTEAFF. The CDR3 DNA follows: TGCGCCAGCAGTCCGTGGGCAGGGTTGAACACTGAAGCTTTCTTT.

The chain joins TRBV6-5 to TRBJ2-1, with 8 nucleotides matching TRBD1. This CDR3 spans 15 amino acids. V trimming: 5 bases; J trimming: 0 bases; junction bases outside the gene matches: 3. Germline V lookup: CDR1 MNHEY, CDR2 SVGAGI. CDR3 nucleotide sequence: TGTGCCAGCAGTAGACAGGGGAGCTCCTACAATGAGCAGTTCTTC. It yields the protein CASSRQGSSYNEQFF.

This clone was recorded once. The CDR3 DNA sequence: TGTGCCAGCAGGAGACAGGGATCCTACGAGCAGTACTTC. Protein product: CASRRQGSYEQYF. The rearrangement uses TRBV6-5 and TRBJ2-7; 7 bases align to TRBD1. The CDR3 length is 13 residues. Germline V gives CDR1 MNHEY, CDR2 SVGAGI. V was pared by 6 bases and J by 1 base, with 3 bases of the junction left unmatched.

This clone is a singleton in its sample. The chain carries TRBV25-1 and TRBJ2-1; 8 bases map to TRBD2. V shed 4 bases, J shed 6 bases, and the junction held 8 bases outside the gene matches. Germline assignment: CDR1 MGHDK and CDR2 SYGVNS. The CDR3 loop spans 15 amino acids. The CDR3 is CASSAPGLAPNEQFF. The CDR3 DNA reads as TGTGCCAGCAGTGCCCCCGGACTAGCCCCCAATGAGCAGTTCTTC.